This T cell receptor (beta chain) derives from a study of response to subunit inactivated influenza vaccine. TCRdb ran MiXCR on the RT-PCR reads and lists one entry per CDR3 protein. This table has approximately 500,000 distinct CDR3 sequences, 14% appearing once. The CDR3 is 14 amino acids. V was cut by 1 base and J by 5 bases, with 12 bases left in between. Germline V gene lookup returns CDR1 LGHDT and CDR2 YNNKEL (reference sequence). This clonotype was detected only once. V is TRBV3-1 and J is TRBJ2-7, with a tentative D call TRBD1 (5 bases). The source material was PBMCs from blood, sampled about 12 days after vaccination. This receptor was obtained from a man over 45 who received an inactivated influenza vaccine. The DNA for the CDR3 is TGTGCCAGCAGCCAAGGGCAGGGAATGAACGAGCAGTACTTC. Its protein product is CASSQGQGMNEQYF.